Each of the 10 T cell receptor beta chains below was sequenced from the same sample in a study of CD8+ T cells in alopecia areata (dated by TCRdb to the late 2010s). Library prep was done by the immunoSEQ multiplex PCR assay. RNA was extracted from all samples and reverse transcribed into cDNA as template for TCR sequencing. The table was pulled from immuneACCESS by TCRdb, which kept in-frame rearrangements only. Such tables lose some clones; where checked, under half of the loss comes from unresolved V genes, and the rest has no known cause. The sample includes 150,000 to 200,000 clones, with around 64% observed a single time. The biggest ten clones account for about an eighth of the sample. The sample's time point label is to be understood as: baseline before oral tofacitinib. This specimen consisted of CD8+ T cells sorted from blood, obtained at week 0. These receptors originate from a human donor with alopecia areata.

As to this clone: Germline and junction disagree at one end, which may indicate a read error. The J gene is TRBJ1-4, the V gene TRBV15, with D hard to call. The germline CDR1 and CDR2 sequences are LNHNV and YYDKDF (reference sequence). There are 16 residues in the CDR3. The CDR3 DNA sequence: TGTGCCACCAGCAGAGAACCCCGGGGAACTCATGAAAAACTGTTTTTT. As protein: CATSREPRGTHEKLFF.

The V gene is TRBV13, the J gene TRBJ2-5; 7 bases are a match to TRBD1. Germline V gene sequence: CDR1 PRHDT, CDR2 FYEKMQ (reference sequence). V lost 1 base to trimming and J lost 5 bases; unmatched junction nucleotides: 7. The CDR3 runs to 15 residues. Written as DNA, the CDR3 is TGTGCCAGCAGCTTAGTTCGACAGGGTATGGAGACCCAGTACTTC. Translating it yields CASSLVRQGMETQYF.

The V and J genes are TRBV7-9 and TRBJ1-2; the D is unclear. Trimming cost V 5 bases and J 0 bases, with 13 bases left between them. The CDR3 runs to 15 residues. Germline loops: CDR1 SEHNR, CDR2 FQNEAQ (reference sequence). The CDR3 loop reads CASSRTSDANYGYTF. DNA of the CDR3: TGTGCCAGCAGCCGGACGAGCGACGCTAACTATGGCTACACCTTC.

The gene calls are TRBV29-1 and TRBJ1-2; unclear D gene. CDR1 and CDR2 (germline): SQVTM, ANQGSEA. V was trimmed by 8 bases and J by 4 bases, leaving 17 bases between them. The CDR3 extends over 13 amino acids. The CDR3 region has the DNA TGCAGCATTCCATGGGCCAACTCCTATGGCTACACCTTC. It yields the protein CSIPWANSYGYTF.

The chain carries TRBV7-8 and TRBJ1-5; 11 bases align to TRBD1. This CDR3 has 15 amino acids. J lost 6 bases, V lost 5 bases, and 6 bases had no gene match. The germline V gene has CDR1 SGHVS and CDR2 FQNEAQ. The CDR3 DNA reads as TGTGCCAGCAGCCAAGGACAGGGGGCGGGTCAGCCCCAGCATTTT. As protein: CASSQGQGAGQPQHF.

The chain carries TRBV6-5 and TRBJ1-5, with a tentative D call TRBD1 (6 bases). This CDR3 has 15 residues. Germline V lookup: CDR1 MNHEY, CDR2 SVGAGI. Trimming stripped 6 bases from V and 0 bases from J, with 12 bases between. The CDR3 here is CASSQGPVSNQPQHF. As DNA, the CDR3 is TGTGCCAGCAGCCAGGGGCCCGTTAGCAATCAGCCCCAGCATTTT.

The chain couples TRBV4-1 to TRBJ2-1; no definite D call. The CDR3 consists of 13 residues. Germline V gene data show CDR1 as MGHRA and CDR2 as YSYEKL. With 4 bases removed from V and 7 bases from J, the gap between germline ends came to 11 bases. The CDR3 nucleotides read TGCGCCAGCAGCCTTGCCCCCGGGAATGAGCAGTTCTTC. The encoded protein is CASSLAPGNEQFF.

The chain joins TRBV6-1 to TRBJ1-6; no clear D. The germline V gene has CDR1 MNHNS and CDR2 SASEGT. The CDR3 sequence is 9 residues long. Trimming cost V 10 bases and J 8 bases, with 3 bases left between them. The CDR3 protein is CATHSPLHF. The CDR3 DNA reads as TGTGCCACCCATTCACCCCTCCACTTT.

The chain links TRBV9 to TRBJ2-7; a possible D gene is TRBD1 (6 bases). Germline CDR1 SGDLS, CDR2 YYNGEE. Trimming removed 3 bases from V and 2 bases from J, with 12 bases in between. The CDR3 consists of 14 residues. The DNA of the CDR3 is TGTGCCAGCAGCGACGAGACAGGTACCTACGAGCAGTACTTC. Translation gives CASSDETGTYEQYF.

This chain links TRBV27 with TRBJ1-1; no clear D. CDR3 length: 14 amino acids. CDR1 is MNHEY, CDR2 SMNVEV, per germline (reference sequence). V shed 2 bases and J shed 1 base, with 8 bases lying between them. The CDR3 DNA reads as TGTGCCAGCAGTTTAGTCGGTGGGAACACTGAAGCTTTCTTT. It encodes CASSLVGGNTEAFF.